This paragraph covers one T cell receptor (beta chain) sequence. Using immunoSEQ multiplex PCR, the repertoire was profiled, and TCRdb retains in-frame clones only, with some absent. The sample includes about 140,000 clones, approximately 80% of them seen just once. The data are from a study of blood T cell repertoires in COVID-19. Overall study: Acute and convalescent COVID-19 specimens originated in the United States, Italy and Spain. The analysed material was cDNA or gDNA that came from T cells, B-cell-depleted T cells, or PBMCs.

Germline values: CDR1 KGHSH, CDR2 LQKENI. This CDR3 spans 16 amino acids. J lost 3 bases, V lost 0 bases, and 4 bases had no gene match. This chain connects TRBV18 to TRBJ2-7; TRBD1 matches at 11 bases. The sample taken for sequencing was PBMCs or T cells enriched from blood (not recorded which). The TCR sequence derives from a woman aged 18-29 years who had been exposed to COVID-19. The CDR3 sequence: CASSPPGTGGLYEQYF. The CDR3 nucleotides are TGTGCCAGCTCACCACCAGGGACAGGGGGACTCTACGAGCAGTACTTC.